The 20 T cell receptor beta chains reported below all come from one sample, sequenced in a study of blood T cell repertoires in COVID-19. Method: immunoSEQ multiplex PCR; TCRdb's copy keeps in-frame clones and lacks some. Of about 86,000 clones listed, 65% to 85% are singletons. The material sequenced was peripheral blood. The source is a woman older than 75 with active or convalescent COVID-19.

V gene TRBV28 combines with J gene TRBJ1-2; D gene unclear. Per germline, CDR1 MDHEN and CDR2 SYDVKM. V lost 7 bases to trimming and J lost 8 bases, with 14 bases between them. This CDR3 has 12 amino acids. The CDR3 is CASTTGNWGYTF. For the CDR3, the DNA is TGTGCCAGCACTACGGGAAACTGGGGCTACACCTTC.

V usage is TRBV7-9 and J usage is TRBJ1-1; D is perhaps TRBD1 (6 bases). The CDR3 totals 14 residues. CDR1 and CDR2 (germline): SEHNR, FQNEAQ (reference sequence). Trimming took off 4 bases at V and 3 bases at J, with 12 bases between the two ends. CDR3 residues: CASSWDKGDTEAFF. The CDR3 DNA follows: TGTGCCAGCAGCTGGGACAAAGGGGACACTGAAGCTTTCTTT.

This chain links TRBV11-3 with TRBJ1-2; D not resolved. This CDR3 is built from 13 residues. The V gene's germline CDR1 is SGHNT and CDR2 YENEEA. Trimming took 1 base from V and 1 from J, leaving 4 bases between them. The CDR3 loop is CASSLGVNYGYTF. As DNA, the CDR3 is TGTGCCAGCAGCTTAGGAGTTAACTATGGCTACACCTTC.

The rearrangement joins TRBV6-5 to TRBJ2-7, with TRBD1 matching over 7 bases. The CDR3 is made up of 15 amino acids. Germline V gives CDR1 MNHEY, CDR2 SVGAGI. V trimming: 4 bases; J trimming: 3 bases; junction bases outside the gene matches: 9. In nucleotides, the CDR3 is TGTGCCAGCAGTTGGGGCCAAGGGACAGTCTACGAGCAGTACTTC. This encodes CASSWGQGTVYEQYF.

This clone has more than one count but fewer than ten. This chain connects TRBV27 to TRBJ2-2, with TRBD1 as a possible D gene (5 bases). Trimming removed 2 bases at V and 4 bases at J, with 17 bases between. The CDR3 is 17 amino acids. Per the germline V gene, CDR1 is MNHEY and CDR2 is SMNVEV (reference sequence). CDR3 sequence (DNA): TGTGCCAGCAGTTTACAGGGCACCGGATCGTTCACCGGGGAGCTGTTTTTT. Amino acids: CASSLQGTGSFTGELFF.

This sequence joins TRBV5-1 and TRBJ2-2; a possible D gene is TRBD1 (5 bases). The V gene's germline CDR1 is SGHRS and CDR2 YFSETQ. The CDR3 runs 15 residues. The germline V and J ends were trimmed by 1 base and 1 base, with 8 bases remaining between them. In DNA, the CDR3 is TGCGCCAGCAGCTTGAGTCAGGGGAACACCGGGGAGCTGTTTTTT. Residues: CASSLSQGNTGELFF.

The genes are TRBV5-6 and TRBJ2-7; no clear D. The germline V and J ends were trimmed by 2 bases and 3 bases, with 9 bases remaining between them. Per the germline V gene, CDR1 is SGHDT and CDR2 is YYEEEE. The CDR3 covers 13 residues. The CDR3 DNA reads TGTGCCAGCAGCTTTCGACAAATCTACGAGCAGTACTTC. It encodes CASSFRQIYEQYF.

The chain employs TRBV9 and TRBJ1-1; D gene unclear. This CDR3 spans 15 amino acids. Trimming stripped 4 bases from V and 5 bases from J, with 18 bases between. CDR1 is SGDLS, CDR2 YYNGEE, per germline. In DNA, the CDR3 is TGTGCCAGCAGCCCAGAAGCGGGGTTGAGTACTGAAGCTTTCTTT. Translating it yields CASSPEAGLSTEAFF.

The chain carries TRBV11-2 and TRBJ1-4; 7 bases line up with TRBD1. The ends lost 5 bases at V and 3 bases at J; junction bases unmatched: 12. Germline CDR1 SGHAT, CDR2 FQNNGV. The CDR3 covers 17 residues. This CDR3 reads CASSPLLFGTANEKLFF. The CDR3 bases are TGTGCCAGCAGCCCCCTGTTATTCGGGACAGCTAATGAAAAACTGTTTTTT.

CDR3: CASSPDRAGGSYEQYF. The CDR3, as DNA: TGTGCCAGCAGCCCCGACCGGGCAGGGGGCTCCTACGAGCAGTACTTC. The chain has TRBV9 and TRBJ2-7, with 7 bases fitting TRBD1. The J segment lost 0 bases and the V segment lost 4 bases, leaving 10 bases of the junction unmatched. Germline CDR1 is SGDLS and CDR2 is YYNGEE. This CDR3 has 16 amino acids.

The chain couples TRBV19 to TRBJ2-7, with TRBD1 identical over 8 bases. Germline CDR1 is LNHDA and CDR2 is SQIVND (reference sequence). The CDR3 extends over 13 amino acids. V dropped 5 bases and J dropped 6; count of bases not matched to a gene: 6. The CDR3 is CASSSGGRGEQYF. The CDR3 coding sequence is TGTGCCAGTAGTTCAGGGGGCCGTGGCGAGCAGTACTTC.

The gene calls are TRBV7-2 and TRBJ1-5; TRBD1 matches at 7 bases. The V and J ends lost 2 bases and 7 bases, in that order; junction bases with no gene match: 8. Germline CDR1 SGHTA, CDR2 FQGNSA. The CDR3 runs to 15 residues. As DNA, the CDR3 is TGTGCCAGCAGCTTATACCTAGGACAGGCCCAGCCCCAGCATTTT. It codes for CASSLYLGQAQPQHF.

The chain couples TRBV19 to TRBJ2-3; the match to TRBD1 covers 7 bases. Per germline, CDR1 LNHDA and CDR2 SQIVND (reference sequence). The CDR3 runs to 15 residues. V lost 6 bases and J lost 0; bases outside the gene matches: 6. The CDR3 DNA reads as TGTGCCAGTAGGCTCCAGGGGGAGAGCACAGATACGCAGTATTTT. Translating it yields CASRLQGESTDTQYF.

The J gene is TRBJ2-7, the V gene TRBV27, with 10 bases matching TRBD2. Germline loops: CDR1 MNHEY, CDR2 SMNVEV (reference sequence). The CDR3 covers 15 residues. The junction had 1 base not matched to a gene; V was cut back by 0 bases and J by 2 bases. The CDR3 reads CASSLSGLAAYEQYF. The CDR3 nucleotides read TGTGCCAGCAGTTTATCCGGACTAGCGGCCTACGAGCAGTACTTC.

This rearrangement joins TRBV13 to TRBJ1-4, with a weak D call TRBD1 (5 bases). The germline gives CDR1 PRHDT, CDR2 FYEKMQ (reference sequence). Deletions cut 3 bases from V and 2 bases from J, with 10 bases between. The CDR3 contains 15 residues. In DNA, the CDR3 is TGTGCCAGCAGCTTCGGGGGGAGGACTAATGAAAAACTGTTTTTT. Translated, it gives CASSFGGRTNEKLFF.

V and J are TRBV19 and TRBJ1-1, with D maybe TRBD1 (6 bases). Trimming stripped 4 bases from V and 5 bases from J, with 20 bases between. This CDR3 has 16 amino acids. The germline gives CDR1 LNHDA, CDR2 SQIVND (reference sequence). CDR3 protein: CASSTRQAQPRTEAFF. CDR3 nucleotides: TGTGCCAGTAGTACAAGACAGGCCCAACCTAGGACTGAAGCTTTCTTT.

The V gene is TRBV6-5, the J gene TRBJ1-4; D not certain. The ends were cut back, 4 bases at V and 5 bases at J, with 11 bases in the middle. The CDR3 is 14 residues long. The germline V gene has CDR1 MNHEY and CDR2 SVGAGI. CDR3 nucleotide sequence: TGTGCCAGCAGTTCCCCGTCACGGAATGAAAAACTGTTTTTT. Translating it yields CASSSPSRNEKLFF.

The genes are TRBV4-3 and TRBJ2-5, with 10 positions matching TRBD2. The V and J ends lost 4 bases and 1 base, in that order; junction bases with no gene match: 6. This CDR3 has 16 amino acids. Germline lookup yields CDR1 LGHNA and CDR2 YSLEER. In nucleotides, the CDR3 is TGCGCCAGCAGCCTCACGAGCGGGGGGGTCCAAGAGACCCAGTACTTC. It translates to CASSLTSGGVQETQYF.

The V call is TRBV19, the J call TRBJ1-5; weak D call: TRBD1 (5 bases). This CDR3 contains 13 residues. The germline V gene encodes CDR1 LNHDA and CDR2 SQIVND (reference sequence). V was pared by 5 bases and J by 7 bases, with 12 bases between. CDR3 bases: TGTGCCAGTAGTCCTCCCGGGGGACAGCCCCAGCATTTT. Its protein is CASSPPGGQPQHF.

This clone was observed a handful of times. The chain is built from TRBV11-3 and TRBJ1-1, with D unclear. V shed 8 bases and J shed 0 bases, with 16 bases lying between them. CDR1 SGHNT and CDR2 YENEEA come from the germline V gene. This CDR3 comprises 15 residues. The CDR3 DNA sequence: TGTGCCAGCCACCGGACGGGAGGGTTGAACACTGAAGCTTTCTTT. Translating gives CASHRTGGLNTEAFF.